This TCR beta chain is drawn from a study of T cell responses to AZD1222 COVID-19 vaccine. The study's findings and limits: Sampling captured repertoires only after the peak T cell response. Among spike-specific TCRs, nearly half reportedly target unmutated variant regions. Females made up more of the donors, who were largely white British, and clonal diversity may have come out too low. There were vaccine-associated CD4 TCRs across spike, dominant at 160-218 and 743-854.

Of note for this clone: As yet, its antigen is unknown.

Generated by immunoSEQ multiplex PCR, the TCRdb table keeps only in-frame clones and is missing some. The repertoire has about 120,000 clones, around nine tenths of them found once; the top ten carry 1.5% to 2%. CDR3 length equals 11 residues. The material sequenced was peripheral blood, taken 28 days after the second AZD1222 dose. V is TRBV21-1 and J is TRBJ2-7. TRBV21-1 is classified as a pseudogene. This clonotype was sampled from an adult who received the AZD1222 COVID-19 vaccine. CDR3 sequence reads: CASSPGQPPRF. CDR3 sequence (DNA): TGTGCCAGCAGCCCCGGGCAACCCCCACGCTTC.